What follows are 28 T cell receptor beta chains derived from one specimen sequenced in a study of T cell responses to AZD1222 COVID-19 vaccine. TCRdb's copy holds only in-frame clones and misses some; the assay was immunoSEQ multiplex PCR. Of some 120,000 clones in the sample, 93% were seen once. Sequences were derived from peripheral blood, sampled on day 0 of AZD1222 vaccination. The receptors derive from an adult in good health.

The CDR3 protein is CAWQNVEKLFF. The CDR3 DNA reads as TGTGCCTGGCAAAATGTGGAAAAACTGTTTTTT. The V gene is TRBV30, the J gene TRBJ1-4; D is uncertain. The germline gives CDR1 GTSNPN, CDR2 SVGIG (reference sequence). This CDR3 comprises 11 residues. Trimming removed 5 bases at V and 8 bases at J, with 9 bases between. Combining the CDR3 with reference TRBV30 and TRBJ1-4 gives the whole variable domain SQTIHQWPATLVQPVGSPLSLECTVEGTSNPNLYWYRQAAGRGLQLLFYSVGIGQISSEVPQNLSASRPQDRQFILSSKKLLLSDSGFYLCAWQNVEKLFFGSGTQLSVL.

The chain employs TRBV18 and TRBJ1-5; a possible D gene is TRBD1 (6 bases). Trimming stripped 3 bases from V and 3 bases from J, with 9 bases between. Germline assignment: CDR1 KGHSH and CDR2 LQKENI. The CDR3 is 14 amino acids. This CDR3 reads CASSPRQDNQPQHF. CDR3 nucleotide sequence: TGTGCCAGCTCACCCAGACAGGACAATCAGCCCCAGCATTTT.

This chain joins TRBV5-6 and TRBJ2-2; TRBD1 or TRBD2 may be the D gene (5 bases each). CDR3 length: 15 amino acids. CDR1 and CDR2 (germline): SGHDT, YYEEEE. Trimming took off 4 bases at V and 3 bases at J, with 13 bases between the two ends. Here the CDR3 reads CASSRDGGYTGELFF. DNA of the CDR3: TGTGCCAGCAGCCGGGACGGAGGATACACCGGGGAGCTGTTTTTT.

This CDR3 is CASSSGGAYEQYF. The CDR3 nucleotides are TGTGCCAGCAGTAGCGGGGGGGCGTACGAGCAGTACTTC. The V and J genes are TRBV12-3 or TRBV12-4 and TRBJ2-7; 10 bases fit TRBD2. V lost 5 bases and J lost 4; bases outside the gene matches: 2. The CDR3 runs to 13 residues.

The rearrangement joins TRBV5-5 to TRBJ1-2, with D perhaps matching TRBD1 (6 bases). Germline CDR1 and CDR2: SGHKS and YYEKEE (reference sequence). The CDR3 runs to 15 residues. Trimming took 0 bases from V and 3 from J, leaving 12 bases between them. DNA for the CDR3: TGTGCCAGCAGCTTGGATGTCAGGGGATACTATGGCTACACCTTC. It is translated as CASSLDVRGYYGYTF.

A note on this clone: Within the sample, other DNA sequences also encode this same CDR3. The chain's CDR3 is CASSLEGQYNSPLHF. The DNA of the CDR3 is TGCGCCAGCAGCTTGGAAGGACAATATAATTCACCCCTCCACTTT. This chain uses TRBV5-1 with TRBJ1-6, with D possibly matching TRBD1 (5 bases). Germline V gives CDR1 SGHRS, CDR2 YFSETQ. V shed 0 bases and J shed 4 bases, with 8 bases lying between them. This CDR3 contains 15 residues.

The gene calls are TRBV6-6 and TRBJ1-2; TRBD1 agrees at 8 bases. V shed 2 bases and J 7 bases; nucleotides not matched to a gene: 6. Germline-derived CDR1 and CDR2 are MNHNY and SVGAGI (reference sequence). The CDR3 extends over 14 amino acids. The DNA of the CDR3 is TGTGCCAGCAGTTACACACAGGGGGAGGGTGGCTACACCTTC. It specifies CASSYTQGEGGYTF.

The rearrangement links TRBV16 to TRBJ2-7, with TRBD2 matching over 7 bases. V gave up 2 bases and J gave up 6 bases; unmatched junction bases: 7. Germline V CDR1 and CDR2: KGHSY, FQNENV. The CDR3 contains 14 residues. The CDR3 nucleotides are TGTGCCAGCAGCCAAGGGGGGGTGAGAGGCGAGCAGTACTTC. This codes for CASSQGGVRGEQYF.

The chain uses TRBV5-1 and TRBJ2-2, with 10 bases matching TRBD2. Trimming took 3 bases from V and 4 from J; bases not matched to a gene: 6. Germline values: CDR1 SGHRS, CDR2 YFSETQ. The length of the CDR3 is 16 residues. CDR3 in DNA: TGCGCCAGCAGCTCCACTAGCGGGGTGATCACCGGGGAGCTGTTTTTT. It encodes CASSSTSGVITGELFF.

The chain carries TRBV5-6 and TRBJ2-7; D is ambiguous. Germline-derived CDR1 and CDR2 are SGHDT and YYEEEE. V lost 3 bases, J lost 3 bases, and 13 bases lay in between. CDR3 length: 14 residues. The CDR3 nucleotides are TGTGCCAGCAGCTCACTCACGTTGGACTACGAGCAGTACTTC. Its translation: CASSSLTLDYEQYF.

The V gene is TRBV27, the J gene TRBJ1-4; TRBD1 agrees at 9 bases. The germline V gene has CDR1 MNHEY and CDR2 SMNVEV (reference sequence). After removal of 4 bases from V and 5 bases from J, the junction contained 5 bases not matched to a gene. The CDR3 totals 15 residues. CDR3 protein: CASSSLGQGNEKLFF. The CDR3 DNA follows: TGTGCCAGCAGTTCTCTGGGACAGGGCAATGAAAAACTGTTTTTT.

The chain joins TRBV7-9 to TRBJ1-3; the match to TRBD1 covers 9 bases. The CDR3 covers 17 residues. CDR1 is SEHNR and CDR2 is FQNEAQ in the germline V gene (reference sequence). V gave up 1 base and J gave up 5 bases; unmatched junction bases: 9. The CDR3 DNA follows: TGTGCCAGCAGCTTAGAGAATACCGGGACAGGGCGAAACACCATATATTTT. Amino acid sequence: CASSLENTGTGRNTIYF.

A remark on this clone: The same CDR3 arises from other DNA sequences in this sample as well. The chain employs TRBV6-5 and TRBJ1-1; the match to TRBD1 covers 8 bases. Trimming took 0 bases from V and 0 from J; bases not matched to a gene: 0. Germline V gene data show CDR1 as MNHEY and CDR2 as SVGAGI. The CDR3 runs to 15 residues. The CDR3 protein is CASSYSRGLNTEAFF. The CDR3 DNA sequence: TGTGCCAGCAGTTACTCCAGGGGGCTGAACACTGAAGCTTTCTTT.

V usage is TRBV4-2 and J usage is TRBJ2-4; D ambiguous. Trimming pared 1 base from V and 0 bases from J, leaving 10 bases between. The germline gives CDR1 LGHNA, CDR2 YNFKEQ. CDR3 length: 16 amino acids. The DNA for the CDR3 is TGTGCCAGCAGCCAAGTAGGAGAGTTAGCCAAAAACATTCAGTACTTC. The encoded protein is CASSQVGELAKNIQYF.

The CDR3 spells CASSPNSGEGAFF. CDR3 coding DNA: TGTGCCAGCTCACCGAATTCAGGGGAAGGAGCTTTCTTT. The chain employs TRBV18 and TRBJ1-1; tentative D call: TRBD1 (6 bases). Trimming removed 3 bases from V and 10 bases from J, with 15 bases in between. Germline V CDR1 and CDR2: KGHSH, LQKENI. CDR3 length: 13 amino acids.

The chain links TRBV5-4 to TRBJ2-4; the D gene is possibly TRBD1 (6 bases). Germline CDR1 SGHNT, CDR2 YYREEE (reference sequence). This CDR3 is 17 amino acids long. Trimming stripped 2 bases from V and 3 bases from J, with 18 bases between. The CDR3 DNA sequence: TGTGCCAGCAGCTTACAGGGTTTCGGGGTAGGCAAAAACATTCAGTACTTC. Its translation is CASSLQGFGVGKNIQYF.

The rearrangement joins TRBV6-2 or TRBV6-3 to TRBJ1-5; no clear D. Germline CDR1 is MNHEY and CDR2 is SVGEGT. This CDR3 has 14 amino acids. With 3 bases removed from V and 5 bases from J, the gap between germline ends came to 11 bases. In DNA form, the CDR3 reads TGTGCCAGCAGTTATAATGGTGAGGATCAGCCCCAGCATTTT. Encoded protein: CASSYNGEDQPQHF.

About this clone: At one end the junction does not follow the germline gene, possibly because of a read error. The CDR3 loop is CASSRPTSHELFF. The CDR3 DNA reads TGTGCCAGCTCACGGCCGACTAGCCATGAGCTGTTCTTC. The chain couples TRBV18 to TRBJ2-1, with TRBD2 identical over 7 bases. CDR1 and CDR2 (germline): KGHSH, LQKENI. This CDR3 region has 13 residues.

This chain links TRBV15 with TRBJ1-1; D is possibly TRBD1 (5 bases). The CDR3 totals 15 residues. The V end was cut by 0 bases, the J end by 4 bases, with 12 bases between. The V gene's germline CDR1 is LNHNV and CDR2 YYDKDF (reference sequence). The CDR3 DNA sequence: TGTGCCACCAGCAGAGATTGGGGCAGTACCACTGAAGCTTTCTTT. Its protein is CATSRDWGSTTEAFF.

In DNA, the CDR3 is TGCGCCAGCAGTGCCGCAGCCTATAGCAATCAGCCCCAGCATTTT. This encodes CASSAAAYSNQPQHF. This chain connects TRBV10-2 to TRBJ1-5; D gene ambiguous. The ends were cut back, 4 bases at V and 0 bases at J, with 10 bases in the middle. CDR1 WSHSY and CDR2 SAAADI come from the germline V gene. The CDR3 contains 15 residues.

The chain has TRBV6-5 and TRBJ1-4; D gene ambiguous. CDR3 size: 14 residues. The V end lost 6 bases, the J end lost 4 bases, and 12 bases lay between the germline ends. Germline V gene lookup returns CDR1 MNHEY and CDR2 SVGAGI. The CDR3 loop reads CASRKGRVNEKLFF. CDR3 coding DNA: TGTGCCAGCAGGAAGGGCCGGGTTAATGAAAAACTGTTTTTT.

The chain links TRBV19 to TRBJ2-4, with D possibly matching TRBD2 (7 bases). The CDR3 spans 17 residues. Germline CDR1 reads LNHDA; CDR2 reads SQIVND (reference sequence). V lost 2 bases, J lost 1 base, and 15 bases lay in between. CDR3 bases: TGTGCCAGTAGTATAAGGGTGCGGGGGCCGGCCAAAAACATTCAGTACTTC. Protein sequence: CASSIRVRGPAKNIQYF. Full variable domain (outside the CDR3, taken from reference TRBV19 and TRBJ2-4): DGGITQSPKYLFRKEGQNVTLSCEQNLNHDAMYWYRQDPGQGLRLIYYSQIVNDFQKGDIAEGYSVSREKKESFPLTVTSAQKNPTAFYLCASSIRVRGPAKNIQYFGAGTRLSVL.

V usage is TRBV6-5 and J usage is TRBJ1-1; tentatively, D is TRBD1 (5 bases). V dropped 6 bases and J dropped 0 bases, with 14 bases sitting between them. Germline CDR1 is MNHEY and CDR2 is SVGAGI. The CDR3 spans 15 residues. The CDR3 region has the DNA TGTGCCAGCAGACCCCCGGGACGAATGAACACTGAAGCTTTCTTT. Amino acids: CASRPPGRMNTEAFF.

This rearrangement joins TRBV19 to TRBJ2-7; 7 bases align to TRBD1. Germline CDR1 is LNHDA and CDR2 is SQIVND (reference sequence). Trimming cost V 3 bases and J 2 bases; bases outside gene matches: 7. This CDR3 contains 15 residues. In DNA form, the CDR3 reads TGTGCCAGTAGTATGTCCGGGACAGAAACCTACGAGCAGTACTTC. Protein sequence: CASSMSGTETYEQYF.

This chain joins TRBV7-7 and TRBJ2-2; D is undetermined. Germline V lookup: CDR1 SSHAT, CDR2 FNYEAQ (reference sequence). Trimming removed 8 bases from V and 7 bases from J, with 11 bases in between. The CDR3 spans 12 residues. Here the CDR3 reads CASAPWGGELFF. For the CDR3, the DNA is TGTGCCAGCGCCCCGTGGGGCGGGGAGCTGTTTTTT. Full variable domain (rest looked up from reference TRBV7-7 and TRBJ2-2): GAGVSQSPRYKVTKRGQDVTLRCDPISSHATLYWYQQALGQGPEFLTYFNYEAQPDKSGLPSDRFSAERPEGSISTLTIQRTEQRDSAMYRCASAPWGGELFFGEGSRLTVL.

The chain links TRBV3-1 (or the pseudogene TRBV3-2) to TRBJ1-6, with 8 positions matching TRBD1. This CDR3 spans 15 amino acids. From germline, CDR1 is LGHDT and CDR2 YNNKEL (reference sequence). Germline trimming cut 4 bases from V and 7 bases from J; bases unmatched to any gene: 6. The CDR3 reads CASSPGQGGNSPLHF. The DNA for the CDR3 is TGTGCCAGCAGCCCAGGACAGGGAGGGAATTCACCCCTCCACTTT.

This chain links TRBV27 with TRBJ1-2, with 9 bases that match TRBD1. This CDR3 comprises 14 residues. Germline CDR1 and CDR2: MNHEY and SMNVEV (reference sequence). The V and J ends lost 8 bases and 6 bases, in that order; junction bases with no gene match: 10. The DNA of the CDR3 is TGTGCCAGCTCCCCCGGGACAGGGTATAATGGCTACACCTTC. The encoded protein is CASSPGTGYNGYTF.

This rearrangement joins TRBV18 to TRBJ1-4, with D unresolved. The V end lost 2 bases, the J end lost 3 bases, and 16 bases lay between the germline ends. The CDR3 has 17 amino acids. Germline values: CDR1 KGHSH, CDR2 LQKENI. In nucleotides, the CDR3 is TGTGCCAGCTCACCAGTTCGTCTTGCACAGTCTAATGAAAAACTGTTTTTT. This gives the protein CASSPVRLAQSNEKLFF.